In its sample, the clone carrying this T cell receptor beta chain was seen a few times. Its antigen is undetermined. This specimen comes from a study of T cells after yellow fever vaccination. Study-wide results and caveats: Booster sampling recovered most clones from primary vaccination (nearly 98% CD4, around 90% CD8).

TCRdb re-called the 5' RACE reads through MiXCR, storing one row per CDR3 protein. The sample has some 560,000 distinct CDR3 sequences, less than 20% seen once. This CDR3 has 14 residues. The V gene lost 1 base and the J gene lost 6 bases, with 12 bases spanning the gap. Germline-derived CDR1 and CDR2 are SEHNR and FQNEAQ (reference sequence). The TCR originated in a young man who received the YFV17D yellow fever vaccine. This chain joins TRBV7-9 and TRBJ1-2; the D gene is possibly TRBD1 (5 bases). The source material was PBMCs, sampled more than 4 days after the first yellow fever vaccination. This CDR3 reads CASSLGSGTDGYTF. The DNA for the CDR3 is TGTGCCAGCAGCTTAGGTTCGGGGACCGATGGCTACACCTTC. The complete variable domain, with remaining parts taken from reference TRBV7-9 and TRBJ1-2, reads DTGVSQNPRHKITKRGQNVTFRCDPISEHNRLYWYRQTLGQGPEFLTYFQNEAQLEKSRLLSDRFSAERPKGSFSTLEIQRTEQGDSAMYLCASSLGSGTDGYTFGSGTRLTVV.